The present T cell receptor (beta chain) was sequenced within a study of OX40 agonist ivuxolimab in advanced cancers. Notes on the study in general: Some nonresponders also had low normalized T-cell clonal expansion.

A word on this clone: Antigen unknown.

The germline V gene has CDR1 SGHRS and CDR2 YFSETQ. There are 15 residues in the CDR3. Between the trimmed V and J ends, which lost 1 base and 2 bases, there was a span of 7 bases. Here immunoSEQ multiplex PCR was the method, and the copy in TCRdb shows in-frame clones only, minus some. The sample lists roughly 120,000 clones; 80% to 90% were seen once. The sequencing here drew on CD4+ or CD8+ T cells sorted from blood, taken in a trial of the OX40 agonist ivuxolimab. This receptor was obtained from an adult with an advanced solid tumor such as melanoma, head and neck, liver or kidney cancer. The chain couples TRBV5-1 to TRBJ2-6; D may correspond to TRBD1 or TRBD2 (5 bases each). The CDR3 sequence is CASSLRGAGANVLTF. CDR3 sequence (DNA): TGCGCCAGCAGCTTGAGAGGGGCTGGGGCCAACGTCCTGACTTTC.